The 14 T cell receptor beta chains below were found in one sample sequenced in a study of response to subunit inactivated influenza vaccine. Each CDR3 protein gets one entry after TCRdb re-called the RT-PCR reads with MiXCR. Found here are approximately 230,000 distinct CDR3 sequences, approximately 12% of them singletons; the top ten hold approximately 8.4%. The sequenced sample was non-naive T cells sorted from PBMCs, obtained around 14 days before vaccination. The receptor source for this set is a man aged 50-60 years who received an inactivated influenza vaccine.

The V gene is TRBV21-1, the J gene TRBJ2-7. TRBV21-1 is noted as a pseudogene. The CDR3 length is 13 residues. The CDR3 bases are TGTGCCAGCACTTCAAACTTGGCCTACGAGCAGTACTTC. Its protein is CASTSNLAYEQYF.

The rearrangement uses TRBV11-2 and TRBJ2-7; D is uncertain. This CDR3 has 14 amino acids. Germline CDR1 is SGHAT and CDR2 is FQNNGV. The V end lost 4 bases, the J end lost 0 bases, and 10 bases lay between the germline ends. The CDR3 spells CASSSFAVSYEQYF. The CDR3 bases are TGTGCCAGCAGCTCCTTTGCGGTCTCCTACGAGCAGTACTTC.

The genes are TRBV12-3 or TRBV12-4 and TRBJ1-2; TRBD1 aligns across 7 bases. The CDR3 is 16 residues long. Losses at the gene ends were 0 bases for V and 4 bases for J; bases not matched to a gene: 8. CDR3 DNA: TGTGCCAGCAGTTTAGCACTGGGACAGAGAGTCTATGGCTACACCTTC. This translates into CASSLALGQRVYGYTF.

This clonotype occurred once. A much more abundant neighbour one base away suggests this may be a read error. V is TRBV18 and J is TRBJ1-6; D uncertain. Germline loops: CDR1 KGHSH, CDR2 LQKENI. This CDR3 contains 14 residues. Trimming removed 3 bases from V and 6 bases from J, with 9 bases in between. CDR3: CASSPTTFNSPLHF. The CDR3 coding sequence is TGTGCCAGCTCACCGACGACATTTAATTCACCCCTCCACTTT.

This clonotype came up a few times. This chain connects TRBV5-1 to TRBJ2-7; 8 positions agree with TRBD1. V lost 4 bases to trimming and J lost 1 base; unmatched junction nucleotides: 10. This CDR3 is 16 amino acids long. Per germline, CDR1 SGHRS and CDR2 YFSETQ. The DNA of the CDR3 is TGCGCCAGCAGCCTGACGACAGGGGCTGTTTCCTACGAGCAGTACTTC. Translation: CASSLTTGAVSYEQYF.

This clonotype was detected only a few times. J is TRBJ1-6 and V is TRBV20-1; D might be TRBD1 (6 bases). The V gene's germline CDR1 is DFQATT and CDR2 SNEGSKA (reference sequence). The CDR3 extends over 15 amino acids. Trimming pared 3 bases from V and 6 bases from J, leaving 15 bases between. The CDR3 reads CSASTGTRGNSPLHF. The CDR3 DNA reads TGCAGTGCTAGCACAGGGACGAGGGGTAATTCACCCCTCCACTTT.

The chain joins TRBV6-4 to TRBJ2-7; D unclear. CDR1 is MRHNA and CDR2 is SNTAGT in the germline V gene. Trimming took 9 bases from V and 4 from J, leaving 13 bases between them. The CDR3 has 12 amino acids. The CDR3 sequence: CASITARYEQYF. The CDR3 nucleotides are TGTGCCAGTATTACCGCCAGATACGAGCAGTACTTC.

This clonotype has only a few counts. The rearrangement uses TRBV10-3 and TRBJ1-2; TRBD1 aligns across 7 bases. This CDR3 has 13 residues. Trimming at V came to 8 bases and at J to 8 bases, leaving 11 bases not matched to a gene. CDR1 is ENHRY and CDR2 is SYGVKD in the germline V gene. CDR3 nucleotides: TGTGCCATCCGGGATGACAGGGCTTCCGGCTACACCTTC. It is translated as CAIRDDRASGYTF.

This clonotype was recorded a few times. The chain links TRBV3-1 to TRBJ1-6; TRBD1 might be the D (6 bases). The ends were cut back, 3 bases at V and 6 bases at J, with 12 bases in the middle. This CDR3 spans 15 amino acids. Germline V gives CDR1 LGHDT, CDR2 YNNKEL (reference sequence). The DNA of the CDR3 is TGTGCCAGCAGCCATAGGTCACAGGGTAATTCACCCCTCCACTTT. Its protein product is CASSHRSQGNSPLHF.

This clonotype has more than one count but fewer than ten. This CDR3 is CSARDSWRNEQYF. The CDR3 DNA follows: TGCAGTGCTAGGGACAGTTGGCGGAACGAGCAGTACTTC. This chain links TRBV20-1 with TRBJ2-7, with D possibly TRBD1 on 6 matching bases. Deletions cut 3 bases from V and 5 bases from J, with 14 bases between. Per germline, CDR1 DFQATT and CDR2 SNEGSKA (reference sequence). The CDR3 contains 13 residues.

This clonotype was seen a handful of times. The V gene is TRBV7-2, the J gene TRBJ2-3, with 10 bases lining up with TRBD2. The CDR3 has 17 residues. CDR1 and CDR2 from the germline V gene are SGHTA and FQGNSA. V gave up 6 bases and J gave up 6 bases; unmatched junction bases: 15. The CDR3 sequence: CASSPRGSGGAGDTQYF. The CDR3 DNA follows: TGTGCCAGCAGTCCCAGAGGAAGCGGGGGGGCCGGGGATACGCAGTATTTT.

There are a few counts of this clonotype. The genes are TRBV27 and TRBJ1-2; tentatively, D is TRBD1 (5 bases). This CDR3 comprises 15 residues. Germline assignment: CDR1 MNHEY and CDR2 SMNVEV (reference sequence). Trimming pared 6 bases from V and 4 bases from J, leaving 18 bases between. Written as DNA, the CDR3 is TGTGCCAGCAGCCCCCCGGGGACCAACTTCTATGGCTACACCTTC. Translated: CASSPPGTNFYGYTF.

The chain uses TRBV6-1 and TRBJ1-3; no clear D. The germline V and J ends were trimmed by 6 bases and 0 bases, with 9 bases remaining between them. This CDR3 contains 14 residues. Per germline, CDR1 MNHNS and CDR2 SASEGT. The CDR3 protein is CASRTLYSGNTIYF. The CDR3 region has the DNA TGTGCCAGCAGGACTCTCTACTCTGGAAACACCATATATTTT.

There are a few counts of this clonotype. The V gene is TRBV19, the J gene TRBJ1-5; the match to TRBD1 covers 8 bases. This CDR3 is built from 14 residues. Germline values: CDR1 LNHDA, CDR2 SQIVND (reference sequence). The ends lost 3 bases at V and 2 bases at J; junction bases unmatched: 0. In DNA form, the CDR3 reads TGTGCCAGTAGTATGGACAGGGGCAATCAGCCCCAGCATTTT. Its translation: CASSMDRGNQPQHF.